Listed below are T cell receptor beta chains from one sample, sequenced in a study of blood T cell repertoires in COVID-19. Some clones are missing from TCRdb's copy, which holds only in-frame ones; the method was immunoSEQ multiplex PCR. The table shows about 70,000 clones, with roughly 87% occurring only once. Sample: peripheral blood. The receptors were gathered from a middle-aged man with active COVID-19. The CDR3 runs from the conserved cysteine through the conserved F or W. D genes are given only for firm matches. Part of the rows lack a size; the others show once, few, many or a class for expanded clones.

TRBJ1-2 | TRBV7-9 | . | . | TGTGCCAGCAGCTTAGCCAGGACATACCTAATCTATGGCTACACCTTC | CASSLARTYLIYGYTF
TRBJ1-5 | TRBV6-5 | TRBD1 | . | TGTGCCAGAGGACAGGGTGATAATCAGCCCCAGCATTTT | CARGQGDNQPQHF
TRBJ1-5 | TRBV2 | . | . | TGTGCCAGCAGTGCGGCAGGGGTAGGCAATCAGCCCCAGCATTTT | CASSAAGVGNQPQHF
TRBJ1-2 | TRBV20-1 | . | . | TGCAGTGCCACAGGAGGGTATGGCTACACCTTC | CSATGGYGYTF
TRBJ1-2 | TRBV9 | TRBD1 | . | TGTGCCAGCAGCGTAGGAAGGGGGACAGGGATGAACTATGGCTACACCTTC | CASSVGRGTGMNYGYTF
TRBJ2-3 | TRBV2 | TRBD2 | few | TGTGCCAGCAGTGAAGGAGTAGCGGGGAGCACAGATACGCAGTATTTT | CASSEGVAGSTDTQYF
TRBJ1-4 | TRBV2 | TRBD1 | . | TGTGCCAGCAGTGAAGATGGGACAGGGGAGGAGGAAAAACTGTTTTTT | CASSEDGTGEEEKLFF
TRBJ2-5 | TRBV5-1 | TRBD2 | . | TGCGCCAGCAGCTTGGTCGGAACTAGCGGCGAGACCCAGTACTTC | CASSLVGTSGETQYF
TRBJ1-6 | TRBV4-1 | . | . | TGCGCCAGCAGCCAGGAGGGAGGGTTGAATTCACCCCTCCACTTT | CASSQEGGLNSPLHF
TRBJ1-5 | TRBV19 | . | . | TGTGCCAGTAACAACTATGGGGGGGTAAGGGATCAGCCCCAGCATTTT | CASNNYGGVRDQPQHF
TRBJ2-2 | TRBV7-2 | TRBD2 | few | TGTGCCAGCAGCTTAGGTCTGCGGGGGTACACCGGGGAGCTGTTTTTT | CASSLGLRGYTGELFF